This T cell receptor beta chain was found in a study of PD-1 blockade in classical Hodgkin lymphoma. Overall study findings and caveats: Baseline diversity resembling that of newly diagnosed patients was seen in complete responders. Reports described newly diagnosed patients as having lower baseline TCR diversity than healthy donors.

No patient escaped relapse after autologous stem cell transplantation, and brentuximab vedotin exposure varied. The germline gives CDR1 SQVTM, CDR2 ANQGSEA. V was pared by 1 base and J by 9 bases, with 16 bases between. CDR3 size: 14 residues. Clones were read by immunoSEQ multiplex PCR, and TCRdb kept only the in-frame ones, dropping some. The sample holds 11,000 or so clones; around 83% are singletons and the top ten take around 30%. With respect to this clone: Its antigen remains unknown.

The source material was peripheral blood mononuclear cells (PBMCs), sampled at baseline. The chain combines TRBV29-1 with TRBJ2-1, with D possibly matching TRBD2 (5 bases). This TCR derives from a human donor with classical Hodgkin lymphoma. CDR3: CSVEGPIRGTEQFF. CDR3 in DNA: TGCAGCGTTGAAGGCCCGATTCGGGGAACTGAGCAGTTCTTC.